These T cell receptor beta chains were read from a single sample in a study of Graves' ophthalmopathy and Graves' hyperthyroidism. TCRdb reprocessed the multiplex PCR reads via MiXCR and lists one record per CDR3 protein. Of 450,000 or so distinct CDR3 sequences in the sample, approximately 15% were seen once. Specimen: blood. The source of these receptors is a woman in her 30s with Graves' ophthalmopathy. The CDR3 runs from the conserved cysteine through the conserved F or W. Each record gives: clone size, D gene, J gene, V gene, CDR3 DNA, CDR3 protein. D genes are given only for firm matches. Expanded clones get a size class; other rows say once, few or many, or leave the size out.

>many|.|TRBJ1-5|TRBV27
TGTGCCAGCCGACAGTCTAATCAGCCCCAGCATTTT
CASRQSNQPQHF
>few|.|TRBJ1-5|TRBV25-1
TGTGCCAGCAGTGCCCCCGGGAAGGGCAATCAGCCCCAGCATTTT
CASSAPGKGNQPQHF
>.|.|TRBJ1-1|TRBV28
TGTGCCAGCACCGGAAACGGGTTCATGAACACTGAAGCTTTCTTT
CASTGNGFMNTEAFF
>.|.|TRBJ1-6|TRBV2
TGTGCCAGCAGTGTTTTTAGGGGGGATTCCAGATCCCTCCACTTT
CASSVFRGDSRSLHF
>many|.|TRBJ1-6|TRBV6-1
TGTGCCAGCAGGAGGGGTGATTCACCCCTCCACTTT
CASRRGDSPLHF
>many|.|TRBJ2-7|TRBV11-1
TGTGCCAGCACTCTCGTGGAGGGGGCCGACGAGCAGTACTTC
CASTLVEGADEQYF
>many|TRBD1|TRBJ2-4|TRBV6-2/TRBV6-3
TGTGCCACTTCGCTGCAGGGGGCCCTCAAAAACATTCAGTACTTC
CATSLQGALKNIQYF
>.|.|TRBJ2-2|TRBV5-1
TGCGCCAGCAGATTTTTAGAGAACACCGGGGAGCTGTTTTTT
CASRFLENTGELFF
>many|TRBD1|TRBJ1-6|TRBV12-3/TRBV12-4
TGTGCCAGCAGTTTCAGGGACAGTGCTAATTCACCCCTCCACTTT
CASSFRDSANSPLHF
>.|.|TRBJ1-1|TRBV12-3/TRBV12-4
TGTGCCAGCAGTCCCCCGTTCATCTTT
CASSPPFIF
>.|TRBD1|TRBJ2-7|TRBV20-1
TGCAGTGCTAGTGACGAGGGGACAGGGGGCTACGAGCAGTACTTC
CSASDEGTGGYEQYF
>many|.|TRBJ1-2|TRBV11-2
TGTGCCAGCAGCCTCTTCGGGAGGGACAACTATGGCTACACCTTC
CASSLFGRDNYGYTF
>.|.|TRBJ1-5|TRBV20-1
TGCAGTGCTGAGACGGGTTCAGGCAATCAGCCCCAGCATTTT
CSAETGSGNQPQHF
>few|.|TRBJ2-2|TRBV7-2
TGTGCCAGCAGCTTAGTACAGATCGGGGAGCTGTTTTTT
CASSLVQIGELFF
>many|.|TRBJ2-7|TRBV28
TGTGCCAGCAGGGACCGGGGGGCAACCTACGAGCAGTACTTC
CASRDRGATYEQYF
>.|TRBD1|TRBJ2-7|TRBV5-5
TGTGCCAGCAGCCCCAGACAGGGGGCAGTCGAGCAGTACTTC
CASSPRQGAVEQYF
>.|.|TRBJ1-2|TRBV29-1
TGCAGCGGGGGGGCCCGAGGTGGCTACACCTTC
CSGGARGGYTF
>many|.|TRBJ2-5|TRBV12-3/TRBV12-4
TGTGCCAGCAGCCTCGGGGCAATTCAAGAGACCCAGTACTTC
CASSLGAIQETQYF
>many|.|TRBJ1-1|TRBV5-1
TGCGCCAGCAGCCTCCTGACAGGGAACACTGAAGCTTTCTTT
CASSLLTGNTEAFF
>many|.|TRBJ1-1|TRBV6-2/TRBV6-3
TGTGCCAGCAGCACACAGGGAAGGTATGCTTTCTTT
CASSTQGRYAFF
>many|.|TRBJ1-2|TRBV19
TGTGCCAGTAGTATATGGTCGTCCCAGGGTGTCGTCCGGATCCTTCCCTACACCTTC
CASSIWSSQGVVRILPYTF
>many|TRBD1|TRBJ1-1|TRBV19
TGTGCCAGTAGTATAACCGGACAGGGAGAGTTCGCTTTCTTT
CASSITGQGEFAFF
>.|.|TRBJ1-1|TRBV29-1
TGCAGCGTTGATCGGGGGGCCGATGTTGGACGGGGGGACACTGAAGCTTTCTTT
CSVDRGADVGRGDTEAFF
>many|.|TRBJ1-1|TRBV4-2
TGTGCCAGCAGCCGGGGGGACGGGAACACTGAAGCTTTCTTT
CASSRGDGNTEAFF
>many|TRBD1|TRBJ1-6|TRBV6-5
TGTGCCAGCAGGGGGACAGGGCGTTCACCCCTCCACTTT
CASRGTGRSPLHF
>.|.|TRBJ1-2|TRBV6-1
TGTGCCAGCAGACAAACGGGTACTAAGTATGGCTACACCTTC
CASRQTGTKYGYTF
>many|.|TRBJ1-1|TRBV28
TGTGCCAGCAGCCCCGTTGGGGGCGCGGGCACTGAAGCTTTCTTT
CASSPVGGAGTEAFF
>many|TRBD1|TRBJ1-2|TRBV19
TGTGCCAGTAGTACCCTGGGACAGAGCGGATACACCTTC
CASSTLGQSGYTF
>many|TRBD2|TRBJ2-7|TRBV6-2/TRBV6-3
TGTGCCAGCAATCCGCCAGCGGGAGTTGAGCAGTACTTC
CASNPPAGVEQYF
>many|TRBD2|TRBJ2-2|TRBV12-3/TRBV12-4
TGTGCCAGCAGTATGGGACTAGCGGTGAACACCGGGGAGCTGTTTTTT
CASSMGLAVNTGELFF
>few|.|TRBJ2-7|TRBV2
TGTGCCAGCAGTGACAACCCCACGCGGAACTTC
CASSDNPTRNF
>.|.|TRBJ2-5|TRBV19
TGTGCCAGTAGTAGGGTCAGGAGAGAGACCCAGTACTTC
CASSRVRRETQYF
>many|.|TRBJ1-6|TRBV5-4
TGTGCCAGCAGCTTGTGGGGTTCACCCCTCCACTTT
CASSLWGSPLHF
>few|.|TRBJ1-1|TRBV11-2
TGTGCCAGCAGCTTAGCCCCGGGTCGGACTGAAGCTTTCTTT
CASSLAPGRTEAFF
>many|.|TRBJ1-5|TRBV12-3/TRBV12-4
TGTGCCAGCGGAGGGGCAGGGAGCAATCAGCCCCAGCATTTT
CASGGAGSNQPQHF
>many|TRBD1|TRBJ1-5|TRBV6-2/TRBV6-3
TGTGCCAGCAGTTACAGGGGGCCAAGCAATCAGCCCCAGCATTTT
CASSYRGPSNQPQHF
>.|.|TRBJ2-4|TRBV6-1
TGTGCCAGCAGTGGGACAGAGAACATTAAGTACTTC
CASSGTENIKYF
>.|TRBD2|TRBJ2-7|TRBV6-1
TGTGCCAGCTCCCGGAGCGGGAGAGGGTCCTACGAGCAGTACTTC
CASSRSGRGSYEQYF
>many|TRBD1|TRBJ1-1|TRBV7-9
TGTGCCAGCAGCCCCCGGGACAGAATGAACACTGAAGCTTTCTTT
CASSPRDRMNTEAFF
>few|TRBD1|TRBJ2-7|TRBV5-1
TGCGCCAGCAGCTTTACAGGGGCCTCCTACGAGCAGTACTTC
CASSFTGASYEQYF
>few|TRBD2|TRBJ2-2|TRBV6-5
TGTGCCAGCAGTTACTCTATACTAGCGGGGGACGTTGGGGAGCTGTTTTTT
CASSYSILAGDVGELFF
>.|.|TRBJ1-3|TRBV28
TGTGCCAGCAGGGAGATCGGAAGCACCATATATTTT
CASREIGSTIYF
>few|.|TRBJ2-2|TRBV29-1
TGCAGCGGGGAGAACACCGGGGAGCTGTTTTTT
CSGENTGELFF
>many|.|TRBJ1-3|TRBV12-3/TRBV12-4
TGTGCCAGCAGCCCCAGACAGGCACGCTCTGGAAACACCATATATTTT
CASSPRQARSGNTIYF
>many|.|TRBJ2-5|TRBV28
TGTGCCAGCAGTTTATCAGTTGAGACCCAGTACTTC
CASSLSVETQYF